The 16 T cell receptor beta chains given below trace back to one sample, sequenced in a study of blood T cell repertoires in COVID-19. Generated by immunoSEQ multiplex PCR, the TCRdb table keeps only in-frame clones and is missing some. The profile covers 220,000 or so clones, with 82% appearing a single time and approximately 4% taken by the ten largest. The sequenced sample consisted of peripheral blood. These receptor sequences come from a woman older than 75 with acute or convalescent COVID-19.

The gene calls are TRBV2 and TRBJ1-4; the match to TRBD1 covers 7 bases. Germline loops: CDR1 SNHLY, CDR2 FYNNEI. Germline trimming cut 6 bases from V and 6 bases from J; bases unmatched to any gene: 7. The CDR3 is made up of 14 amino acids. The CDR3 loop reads CASSGQVGDEKLFF. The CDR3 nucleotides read TGTGCCAGCAGCGGACAGGTCGGTGATGAAAAACTGTTTTTT.

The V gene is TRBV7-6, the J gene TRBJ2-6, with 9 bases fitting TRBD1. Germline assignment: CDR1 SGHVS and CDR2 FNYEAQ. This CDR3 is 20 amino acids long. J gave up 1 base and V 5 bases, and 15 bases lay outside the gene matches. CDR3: CASSPDVGTGISSGANVLTF. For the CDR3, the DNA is TGTGCCAGCAGCCCCGACGTGGGGACAGGGATTTCGTCTGGGGCCAACGTCCTGACTTTC.

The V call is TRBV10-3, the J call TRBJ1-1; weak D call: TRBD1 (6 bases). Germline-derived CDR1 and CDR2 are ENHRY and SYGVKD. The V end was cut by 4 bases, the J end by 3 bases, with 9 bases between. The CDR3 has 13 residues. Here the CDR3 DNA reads TGTGCCATCAGTGTACAGGGCTACACTGAAGCTTTCTTT. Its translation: CAISVQGYTEAFF.

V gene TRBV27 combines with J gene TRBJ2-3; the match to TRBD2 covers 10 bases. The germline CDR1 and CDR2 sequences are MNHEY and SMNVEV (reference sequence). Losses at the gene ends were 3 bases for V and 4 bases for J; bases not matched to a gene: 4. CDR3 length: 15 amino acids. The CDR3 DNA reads TGTGCCAGCAGTTTCCAGCGGGGGGGCCCAGATACGCAGTATTTT. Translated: CASSFQRGGPDTQYF.

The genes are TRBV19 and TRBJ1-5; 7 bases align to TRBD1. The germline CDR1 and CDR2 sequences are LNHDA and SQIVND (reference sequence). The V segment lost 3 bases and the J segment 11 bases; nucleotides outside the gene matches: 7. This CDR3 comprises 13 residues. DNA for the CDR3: TGTGCCAGTAGTATGTTGGGACAGCCCTCCCAGCATTTT. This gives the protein CASSMLGQPSQHF.

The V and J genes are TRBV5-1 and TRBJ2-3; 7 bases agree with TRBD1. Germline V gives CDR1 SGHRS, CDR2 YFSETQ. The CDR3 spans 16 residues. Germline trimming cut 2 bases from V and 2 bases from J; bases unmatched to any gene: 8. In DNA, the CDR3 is TGCGCCAGCAGCTTACAGGGGACCCTACCCACAGATACGCAGTATTTT. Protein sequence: CASSLQGTLPTDTQYF.

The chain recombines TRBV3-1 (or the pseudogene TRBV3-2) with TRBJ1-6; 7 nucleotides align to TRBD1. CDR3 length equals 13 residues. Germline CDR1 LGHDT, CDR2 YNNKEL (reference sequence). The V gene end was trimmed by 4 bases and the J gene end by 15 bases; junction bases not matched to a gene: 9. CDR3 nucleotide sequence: TGTGCCAGCAGCCCCGGGACAGCTCTGCGCCTCCACTTT. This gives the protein CASSPGTALRLHF.

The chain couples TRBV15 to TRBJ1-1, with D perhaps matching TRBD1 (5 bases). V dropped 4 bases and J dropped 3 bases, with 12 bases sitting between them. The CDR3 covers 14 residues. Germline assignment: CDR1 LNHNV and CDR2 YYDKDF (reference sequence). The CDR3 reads CATSTYGGYTEAFF. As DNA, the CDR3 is TGTGCCACCAGCACCTACGGGGGATACACTGAAGCTTTCTTT.

CDR3 protein: CASMRTSGGDTQYF. CDR3 bases: TGTGCCAGTATGCGGACTAGCGGGGGGGATACGCAGTATTTT. The V and J genes are TRBV19 and TRBJ2-3, with 14 bases matching TRBD2. This CDR3 contains 14 residues. Germline assignment: CDR1 LNHDA and CDR2 SQIVND (reference sequence). V trimming: 7 bases; J trimming: 6 bases; junction bases outside the gene matches: 3.

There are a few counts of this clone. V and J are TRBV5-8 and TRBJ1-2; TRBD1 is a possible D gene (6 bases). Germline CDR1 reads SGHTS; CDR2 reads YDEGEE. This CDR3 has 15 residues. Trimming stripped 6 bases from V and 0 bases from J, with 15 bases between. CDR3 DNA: TGTGCCAGCACCCTAACAGGGCTCACTAACTATGGCTACACCTTC. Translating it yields CASTLTGLTNYGYTF.

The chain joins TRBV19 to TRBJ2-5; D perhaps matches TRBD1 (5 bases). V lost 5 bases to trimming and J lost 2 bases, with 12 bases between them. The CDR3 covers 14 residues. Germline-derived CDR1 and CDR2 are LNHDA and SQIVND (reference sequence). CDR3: CASSLGHLQETQYF. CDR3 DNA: TGTGCCAGTAGTTTGGGGCATCTACAAGAGACCCAGTACTTC.

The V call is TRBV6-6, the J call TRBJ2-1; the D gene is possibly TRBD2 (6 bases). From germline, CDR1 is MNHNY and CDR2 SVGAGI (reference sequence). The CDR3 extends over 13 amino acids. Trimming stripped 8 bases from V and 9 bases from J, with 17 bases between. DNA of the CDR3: TGTGCCAGCCAGAGTGGGGGGAACATTGAGCAGTTCTTC. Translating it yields CASQSGGNIEQFF.

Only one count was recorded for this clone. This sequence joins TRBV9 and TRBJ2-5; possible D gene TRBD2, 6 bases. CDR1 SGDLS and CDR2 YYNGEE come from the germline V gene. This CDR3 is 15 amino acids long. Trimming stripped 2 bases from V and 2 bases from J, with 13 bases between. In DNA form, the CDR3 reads TGTGCCAGCAGCGTGGCCGGGAGTCGACAAGAGACCCAGTACTTC. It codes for CASSVAGSRQETQYF. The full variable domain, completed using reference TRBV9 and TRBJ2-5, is DSGVTQTPKHLITATGQRVTLRCSPRSGDLSVYWYQQSLDQGLQFLIQYYNGEERAKGNILERFSAQQFPDLHSELNLSSLELGDSALYFCASSVAGSRQETQYFGPGTRLLVL.

The CDR3 bases are TGTGCCAGCAGCTTAGGTTCTAGCGTACCCGTCGATGAGCAGTTCTTC. Translation: CASSLGSSVPVDEQFF. This sequence joins TRBV7-7 and TRBJ2-1; weak D call: TRBD2 (6 bases). Germline CDR1 and CDR2: SSHAT and FNYEAQ (reference sequence). The CDR3 consists of 16 residues. V was trimmed by 1 base and J by 8 bases, leaving 18 bases between them.

The CDR3 DNA follows: TGTGCCAGCAGTCCATCAACCGGGACACTAGGATACAATCAGCCCCAGCATTTT. This codes for CASSPSTGTLGYNQPQHF. This rearrangement joins TRBV28 to TRBJ1-5, with TRBD1 as a possible D gene (6 bases). The V gene's germline CDR1 is MDHEN and CDR2 SYDVKM. This CDR3 has 18 amino acids. Trimming left V 5 bases short and J 3 bases short, with 23 bases between.

The CDR3 region has the DNA TGTGCCAGCGTTGGGACAGCGAGGGATCAGCCCCAGCATTTT. It is translated as CASVGTARDQPQHF. V usage is TRBV2 and J usage is TRBJ1-5, with 7 bases identical to TRBD1. V was clipped by 8 bases and J by 5 bases; unmatched bases: 9. The CDR3 is 14 residues long. Germline V gene sequence: CDR1 SNHLY, CDR2 FYNNEI.